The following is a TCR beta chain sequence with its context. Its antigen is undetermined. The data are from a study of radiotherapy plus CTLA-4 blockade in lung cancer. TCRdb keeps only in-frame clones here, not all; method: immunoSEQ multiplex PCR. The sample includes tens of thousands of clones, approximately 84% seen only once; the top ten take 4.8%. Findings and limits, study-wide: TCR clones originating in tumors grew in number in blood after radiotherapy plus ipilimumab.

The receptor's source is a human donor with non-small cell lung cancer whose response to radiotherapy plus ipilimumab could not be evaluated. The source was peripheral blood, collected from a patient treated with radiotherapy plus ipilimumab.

CDR3 nucleotide sequence: TGTGCCAGCAGTTCAACTAGCGGGAGGACCTACGAGCAGTACTTC. This sequence encodes CASSSTSGRTYEQYF. This chain connects TRBV27 to TRBJ2-7, with 12 bases fitting TRBD2. The germline V gene encodes CDR1 MNHEY and CDR2 SMNVEV (reference sequence). Trimming at V came to 4 bases and at J to 2 bases, leaving 3 bases not matched to a gene. There are 15 residues in the CDR3.